This TCR beta chain was obtained from a study of T cells in Graves' hyperthyroidism and ophthalmopathy. The germline V gene encodes CDR1 MNHEY and CDR2 SMNVEV (reference sequence). The CDR3 is 13 amino acids. Trimming left V 5 bases short and J 5 bases short, with 12 bases between. Regions amplified from RNA transcripts were the TCR beta CDR3 regions. TCR CDR3 underwent first-round RT-PCR with the HTBI primer set. TCRdb redid the calling of the multiplex PCR reads with MiXCR, one entry per CDR3 protein. The table lists over 500,000 distinct CDR3 sequences, over 15% of them singletons. The rearrangement uses TRBV27 and TRBJ2-5, with D tentatively TRBD1 (7 bases). This clonotype was sampled from a young woman with Graves' ophthalmopathy. Sequences were obtained from blood. As DNA, the CDR3 is TGTGCCAGCAGTCTACCAGGGGGGGAGACCCAGTACTTC. It is translated as CASSLPGGETQYF.